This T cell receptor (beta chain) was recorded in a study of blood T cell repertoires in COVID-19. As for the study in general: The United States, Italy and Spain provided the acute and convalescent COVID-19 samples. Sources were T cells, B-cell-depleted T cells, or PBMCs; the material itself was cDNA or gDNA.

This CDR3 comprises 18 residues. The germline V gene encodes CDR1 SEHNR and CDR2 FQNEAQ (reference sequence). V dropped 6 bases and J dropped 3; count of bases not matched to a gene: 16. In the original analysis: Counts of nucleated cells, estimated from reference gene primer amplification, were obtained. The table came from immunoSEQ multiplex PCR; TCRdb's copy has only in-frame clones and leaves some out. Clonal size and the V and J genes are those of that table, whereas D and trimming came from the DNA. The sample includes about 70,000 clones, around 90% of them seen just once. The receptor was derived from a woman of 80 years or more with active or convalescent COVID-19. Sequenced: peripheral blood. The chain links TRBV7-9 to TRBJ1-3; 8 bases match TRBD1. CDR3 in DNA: TGTGCCAGCAGGACGACAGGGGTAGATTTTTCGATTGGAAACACCATATATTTT. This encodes CASRTTGVDFSIGNTIYF.